Each of the 20 T cell receptor beta chains below was sequenced from the same sample in a study of T-cell memory formation after mild COVID-19. TCRdb re-derived calls from the 5' RACE reads in MiXCR, one entry per CDR3 protein. The sample carries a few hundred thousand distinct CDR3 sequences, 15% to 20% recorded once. The sample was PBMCs or a T cell subset sorted from them (not recorded which). These TCRs come from a man aged 18-30 years who had mild COVID-19 (a few samples of this study predate the infection). Cell type and time point are not known.

This clonotype has only a few counts. The chain links TRBV6-5 to TRBJ1-5; D perhaps matches TRBD1 (5 bases). The CDR3 contains 15 residues. Trimming shortened V by 5 bases and J by 6 bases, and 17 bases separated the two germline ends. CDR1 MNHEY and CDR2 SVGAGI come from the germline V gene. CDR3 protein: CASSHRGGVGQPQHF. CDR3 sequence (DNA): TGTGCCAGCAGTCACCGGGGGGGGGTCGGTCAGCCCCAGCATTTT.

The chain carries TRBV29-1 and TRBJ2-3, with D unclear. Trimming removed 4 bases at V and 9 bases at J, with 8 bases between. Per the germline V gene, CDR1 is SQVTM and CDR2 is ANQGSEA. The length of the CDR3 is 10 residues. This chain's CDR3 is CSVADDTQYF. DNA of the CDR3: TGCAGCGTTGCCGACGACACGCAGTATTTT.

The chain employs TRBV7-9 and TRBJ1-3; no clear D. V shed 0 bases and J shed 4 bases, with 10 bases lying between them. The CDR3 spans 15 residues. From germline, CDR1 is SEHNR and CDR2 FQNEAQ (reference sequence). This CDR3 is CASSLAGTWGNTIYF. The CDR3 bases are TGTGCCAGCAGCTTAGCAGGAACGTGGGGAAACACCATATATTTT.

The chain joins TRBV4-3 to TRBJ2-5; D is undetermined. Germline V gene lookup returns CDR1 LGHNA and CDR2 YSLEER. With 0 bases removed from V and 4 bases from J, the gap between germline ends came to 15 bases. CDR3 length: 16 residues. This CDR3 reads CASSQEGIKGGETQYF. CDR3 bases: TGCGCCAGCAGCCAAGAGGGAATAAAGGGTGGAGAGACCCAGTACTTC.

This clonotype was seen a handful of times. V gene TRBV28 combines with J gene TRBJ1-2; 8 bases align to TRBD1. V dropped 7 bases and J dropped 5; count of bases not matched to a gene: 9. The CDR3 spans 14 residues. Germline CDR1 MDHEN, CDR2 SYDVKM. The CDR3 spells CASTPRTGLYGYTF. Here the CDR3 DNA reads TGTGCCAGCACCCCGCGGACAGGGTTGTATGGCTACACCTTC.

The gene calls are TRBV24-1 and TRBJ1-5; D gene uncertain. V was trimmed by 0 bases and J by 1 base, leaving 3 bases between them. The CDR3 sequence is 14 residues long. Germline CDR1 is KGHDR and CDR2 is SFDVKD. CDR3 nucleotides: TGTGCCACCAGTGATTTGGACAGCAATCAGCCCCAGCATTTT. It translates to CATSDLDSNQPQHF.

The sample holds many counts of this clonotype. The chain has TRBV20-1 and TRBJ1-2; unclear D gene. V was trimmed by 6 bases and J by 0 bases, leaving 17 bases between them. The CDR3 runs 15 residues. The germline V gene has CDR1 DFQATT and CDR2 SNEGSKA (reference sequence). CDR3 in amino acids: CSARRVGPANYGYTF. As DNA, the CDR3 is TGCAGTGCGCGAAGGGTCGGTCCCGCTAACTATGGCTACACCTTC.

As regards this clonotype: A much larger clone differs by one base, so this may be a read error. No conserved phenylalanine or tryptophan is present at the end of the CDR3, so a read error is the likely explanation. The rearrangement joins TRBV12-3 or TRBV12-4 to TRBJ2-1; D might be TRBD2 (7 bases). The CDR3 length is 15 residues. The V gene lost 1 base and the J gene lost 4 bases, with 11 bases spanning the gap. The CDR3 sequence is CASSLGGGRYNEQFL. CDR3 coding DNA: TGTGCCAGCAGTTTAGGCGGGGGCCGGTACAATGAGCAGTTCTTA.

This chain joins TRBV6-5 and TRBJ2-5; TRBD1 matches 7 bases. Germline lookup yields CDR1 MNHEY and CDR2 SVGAGI. V shed 3 bases, J shed 4 bases, and the junction held 8 bases outside the gene matches. The CDR3 runs 15 residues. This CDR3 reads CASSYSGGRGETQYF. CDR3 nucleotides: TGTGCCAGCAGTTATTCAGGGGGTCGGGGAGAGACCCAGTACTTC.

This clonotype was picked up a small number of times. The chain couples TRBV9 to TRBJ1-1, with D hard to call. CDR1 and CDR2 from the germline V gene are SGDLS and YYNGEE. Between the trimmed V and J ends, which lost 0 bases and 4 bases, there was a span of 13 bases. CDR3 length equals 15 residues. CDR3 sequence reads: CASSVGSASGTEAFF. The CDR3 nucleotides are TGTGCCAGCAGCGTAGGGTCCGCTTCGGGCACTGAAGCTTTCTTT. The entire variable domain, with the rest obtained from reference TRBV9 and TRBJ1-1, is as follows: DSGVTQTPKHLITATGQRVTLRCSPRSGDLSVYWYQQSLDQGLQFLIQYYNGEERAKGNILERFSAQQFPDLHSELNLSSLELGDSALYFCASSVGSASGTEAFFGQGTRLTVV.

Only a few counts were recorded for this clonotype. V and J are TRBV12-3 or TRBV12-4 and TRBJ2-3, with 7 nucleotides matching TRBD2. Trimming removed 6 bases from V and 2 bases from J; junction bases left unmatched: 8. This CDR3 is 15 amino acids long. DNA of the CDR3: TGTGCCAGCAGACGAGCCGGGGGGAACACAGATACGCAGTATTTT. This translates into CASRRAGGNTDTQYF.

The chain is built from TRBV2 and TRBJ1-2; 9 bases are a match to TRBD1. CDR1 and CDR2 (germline): SNHLY, FYNNEI. This CDR3 has 14 residues. The J segment lost 8 bases and the V segment lost 4 bases, leaving 8 bases of the junction unmatched. The CDR3 sequence: CASSGGTGIQGYTF. DNA of the CDR3: TGTGCCAGCAGTGGCGGGACAGGGATTCAGGGCTACACCTTC.

This clonotype came up a few times. The chain couples TRBV5-1 to TRBJ2-3, with D maybe TRBD2 (5 bases). The germline V gene has CDR1 SGHRS and CDR2 YFSETQ. The CDR3 sequence is 12 residues long. V gave up 1 base and J gave up 14 bases, with 14 bases separating them. The CDR3 coding sequence is TGCGCCAGCAGCTTGCCCTCACGTGAGGGGTATTTT. Amino acids: CASSLPSREGYF.

This clonotype was counted between two and nine times. V and J are TRBV20-1 and TRBJ2-3; D may be TRBD1 (6 bases). The germline V and J ends were trimmed by 2 bases and 6 bases, with 12 bases remaining between them. From germline, CDR1 is DFQATT and CDR2 SNEGSKA (reference sequence). The CDR3 covers 13 residues. In nucleotides, the CDR3 is TGCAGTGCTAGAAGGCAGGGGCCCGATACGCAGTATTTT. The encoded protein is CSARRQGPDTQYF.

The J gene is TRBJ2-3, the V gene TRBV4-1; 7 bases fit TRBD1. The CDR3 is 13 residues long. With 3 bases clipped from V and 11 bases from J, the junction kept 8 bases outside the gene matches. Germline CDR1 MGHRA, CDR2 YSYEKL. CDR3 DNA sequence: TGCGCCAGCAGCCAGCCAGACGGGACAGAGCAGTATTTT. Its translation is CASSQPDGTEQYF.

The gene calls are TRBV9 and TRBJ1-6; D is perhaps TRBD1 (5 bases). The germline V and J ends were trimmed by 2 bases and 5 bases, with 8 bases remaining between them. The CDR3 runs to 14 residues. Germline lookup yields CDR1 SGDLS and CDR2 YYNGEE. In nucleotides, the CDR3 is TGTGCCAGCAGCGTTTCGGGGGATAATTCACCCCTCCACTTT. This sequence encodes CASSVSGDNSPLHF.

The chain joins TRBV7-9 to TRBJ1-4; perhaps TRBD1 as D (5 bases). This CDR3 is built from 14 residues. The germline V gene encodes CDR1 SEHNR and CDR2 FQNEAQ (reference sequence). V gave up 1 base and J gave up 3 bases, with 6 bases separating them. This chain's CDR3 is CASSLVQANEKLFF. The CDR3 DNA reads TGTGCCAGCAGCTTAGTACAGGCTAATGAAAAACTGTTTTTT. Variable domain in full (rest from reference TRBV7-9 and TRBJ1-4): DTGVSQNPRHKITKRGQNVTFRCDPISEHNRLYWYRQTLGQGPEFLTYFQNEAQLEKSRLLSDRFSAERPKGSFSTLEIQRTEQGDSAMYLCASSLVQANEKLFFGSGTQLSVL.

The V call is TRBV9, the J call TRBJ2-3, with 8 bases fitting TRBD2. The CDR3 is made up of 14 amino acids. The ends lost 0 bases at V and 5 bases at J; junction bases unmatched: 2. The V gene's germline CDR1 is SGDLS and CDR2 YYNGEE. The CDR3 DNA is TGTGCCAGCAGCGTAGGACTAGCGCAAGATACGCAGTATTTT. This sequence encodes CASSVGLAQDTQYF.

The chain combines TRBV4-2 with TRBJ2-3, with D possibly TRBD2 on 6 matching bases. The V and J ends lost 4 bases and 0 bases respectively, with 17 bases between them. CDR1 and CDR2 (germline): LGHNA, YNFKEQ. The CDR3 has 17 residues. The CDR3 reads CASSRYRGFTSTDTQYF. The CDR3 coding sequence is TGTGCCAGCAGCCGGTACCGGGGGTTCACCAGCACAGATACGCAGTATTTT.

This clonotype was picked up one time. The chain uses TRBV9 and TRBJ2-5, with D uncertain. The CDR3 is 14 residues long. Germline V CDR1 and CDR2: SGDLS, YYNGEE. Trimming removed 0 bases at V and 5 bases at J, with 11 bases between. CDR3 nucleotides: TGTGCCAGCAGCGTAGGTGGTGAAGGTGAGACCCAGTACTTC. Translation: CASSVGGEGETQYF. Full variable domain (rest looked up from reference TRBV9 and TRBJ2-5): DSGVTQTPKHLITATGQRVTLRCSPRSGDLSVYWYQQSLDQGLQFLIQYYNGEERAKGNILERFSAQQFPDLHSELNLSSLELGDSALYFCASSVGGEGETQYFGPGTRLLVL.